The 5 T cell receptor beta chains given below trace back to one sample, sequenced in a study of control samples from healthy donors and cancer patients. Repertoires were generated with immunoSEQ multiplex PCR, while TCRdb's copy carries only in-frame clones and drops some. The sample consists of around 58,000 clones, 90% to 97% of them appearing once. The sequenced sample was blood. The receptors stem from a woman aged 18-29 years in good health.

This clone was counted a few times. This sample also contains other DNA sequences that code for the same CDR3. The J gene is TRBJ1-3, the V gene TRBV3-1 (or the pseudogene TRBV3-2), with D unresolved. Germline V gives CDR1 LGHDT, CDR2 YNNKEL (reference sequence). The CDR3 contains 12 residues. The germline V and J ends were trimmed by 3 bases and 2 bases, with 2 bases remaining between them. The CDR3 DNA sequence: TGTGCCAGCAGCCAGACTGGAAACACCATATATTTT. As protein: CASSQTGNTIYF.

The CDR3 region has the DNA TGTGCCAGCAGCTTTCCCACGACAGGGGATAACACAGATACGCAGTATTTT. This codes for CASSFPTTGDNTDTQYF. The rearrangement links TRBV7-2 to TRBJ2-3; the match to TRBD1 covers 8 bases. CDR1 is SGHTA and CDR2 is FQGNSA in the germline V gene. The V gene end was trimmed by 3 bases and the J gene end by 2 bases; junction bases not matched to a gene: 10. This CDR3 is 17 amino acids long.

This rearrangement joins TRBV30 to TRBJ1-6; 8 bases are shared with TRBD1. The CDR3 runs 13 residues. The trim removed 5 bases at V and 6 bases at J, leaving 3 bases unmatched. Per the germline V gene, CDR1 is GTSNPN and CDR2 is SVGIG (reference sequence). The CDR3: CAWAGQGNSPLHF. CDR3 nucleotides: TGTGCCTGGGCCGGACAGGGTAATTCACCCCTCCACTTT.

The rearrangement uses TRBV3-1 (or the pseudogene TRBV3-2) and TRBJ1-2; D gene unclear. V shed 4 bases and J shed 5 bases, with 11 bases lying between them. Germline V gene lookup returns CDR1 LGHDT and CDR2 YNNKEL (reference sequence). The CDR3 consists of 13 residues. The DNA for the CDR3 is TGTGCCAGCAGCCTAGGTATCGTTTATGGCTACACCTTC. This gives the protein CASSLGIVYGYTF.

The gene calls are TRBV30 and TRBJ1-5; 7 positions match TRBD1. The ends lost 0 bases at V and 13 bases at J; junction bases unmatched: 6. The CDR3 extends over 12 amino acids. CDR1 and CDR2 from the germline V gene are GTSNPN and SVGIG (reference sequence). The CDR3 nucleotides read TGTGCCTGGAGTGTAACAGGGGCGCTTCAGCATTTT. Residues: CAWSVTGALQHF. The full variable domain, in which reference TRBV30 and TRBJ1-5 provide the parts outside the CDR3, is SQTIHQWPATLVQPVGSPLSLECTVEGTSNPNLYWYRQAAGRGLQLLFYSVGIGQISSEVPQNLSASRPQDRQFILSSKKLLLSDSGFYLCAWSVTGALQHFGDGTRLSIL.